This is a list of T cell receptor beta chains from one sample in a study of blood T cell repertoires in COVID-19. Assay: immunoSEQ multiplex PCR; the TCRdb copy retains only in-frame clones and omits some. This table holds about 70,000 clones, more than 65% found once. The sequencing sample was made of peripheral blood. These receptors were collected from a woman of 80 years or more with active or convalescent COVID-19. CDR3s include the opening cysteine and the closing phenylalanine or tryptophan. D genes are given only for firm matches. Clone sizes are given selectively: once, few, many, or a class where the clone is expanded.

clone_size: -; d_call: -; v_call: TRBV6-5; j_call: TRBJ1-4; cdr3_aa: CASSYGEEPNEKLFF; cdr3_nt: TGTGCCAGCAGTTACGGGGAGGAGCCGAATGAAAAACTGTTTTTT
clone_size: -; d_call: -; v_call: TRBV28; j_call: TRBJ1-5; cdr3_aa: CASSSLYQPQHF; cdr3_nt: TGTGCCAGCAGTTCCCTTTATCAGCCCCAGCATTTT
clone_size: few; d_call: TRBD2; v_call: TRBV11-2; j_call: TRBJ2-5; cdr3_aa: CASSPGTSVDQYF; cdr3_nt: TGTGCCAGCAGCCCCGGGACTAGCGTAGATCAGTACTTC
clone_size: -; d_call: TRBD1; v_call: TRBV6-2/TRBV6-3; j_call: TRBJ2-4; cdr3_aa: CASSFYPGQGAHGNIQYF; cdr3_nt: TGTGCCAGCAGTTTTTACCCGGGACAGGGGGCTCACGGAAACATTCAGTACTTC
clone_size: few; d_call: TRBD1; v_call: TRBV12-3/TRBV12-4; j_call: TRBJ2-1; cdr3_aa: CASSRQSGGEQFF; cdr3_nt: TGTGCCAGCAGTAGGCAGTCAGGGGGCGAACAGTTCTTC
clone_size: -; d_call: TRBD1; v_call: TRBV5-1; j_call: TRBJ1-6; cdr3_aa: CASSLAGGGNSPLHF; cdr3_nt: TGCGCCAGCAGCTTGGCAGGGGGCGGTAATTCACCCCTCCACTTT
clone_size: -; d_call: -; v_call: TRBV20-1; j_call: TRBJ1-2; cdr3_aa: CSAKERYGYTF; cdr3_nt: TGCAGTGCTAAAGAACGGTATGGCTACACCTTC
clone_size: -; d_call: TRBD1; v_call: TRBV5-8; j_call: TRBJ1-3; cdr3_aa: CASSPDRGRGSGNTIYF; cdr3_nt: TGTGCCAGCAGCCCGGACAGGGGGCGCGGCTCTGGAAACACCATATATTTT
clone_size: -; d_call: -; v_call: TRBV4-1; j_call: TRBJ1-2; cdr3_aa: CASSQGAGGDYGYTF; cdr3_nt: TGCGCCAGCAGCCAAGGGGCCGGGGGGGACTATGGCTACACCTTC
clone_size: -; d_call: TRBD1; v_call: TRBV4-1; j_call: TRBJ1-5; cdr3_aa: CASSQVRTGYRDQPQHF; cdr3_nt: TGCGCCAGCAGCCAAGTCCGGACAGGGTATAGGGATCAGCCCCAGCATTTT
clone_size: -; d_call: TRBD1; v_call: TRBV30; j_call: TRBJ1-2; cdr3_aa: CAWSDRVNYGYTF; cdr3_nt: TGTGCCTGGAGCGACAGGGTTAACTATGGCTACACCTTC
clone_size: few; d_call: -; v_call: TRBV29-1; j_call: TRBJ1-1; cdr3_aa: CSARGPSTEAFF; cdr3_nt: TGCAGCGCCAGGGGTCCGAGCACTGAAGCTTTCTTT
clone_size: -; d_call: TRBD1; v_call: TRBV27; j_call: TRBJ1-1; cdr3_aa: CASSFNRGGYTEAFF; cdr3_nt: TGTGCCAGCAGTTTCAACAGGGGAGGATACACTGAAGCTTTCTTT
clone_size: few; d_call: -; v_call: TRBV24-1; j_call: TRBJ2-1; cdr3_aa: CATSDPSNQYNEQFF; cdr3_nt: TGTGCCACCAGTGATCCTTCTAACCAATACAATGAGCAGTTCTTC